Listed below are T cell receptor beta chains from one sample, sequenced in a study of blood T cell repertoires in COVID-19. TCRdb's copy holds only in-frame clones and misses some; the assay was immunoSEQ multiplex PCR. The table includes roughly 240,000 clones, 86% detected once. Sequenced input: peripheral blood. The receptors were gathered from a woman in her 30s who had recovered from COVID-19. The CDR3 runs from the conserved cysteine through the conserved F or W. D genes are given only for firm matches. Size values are once, few and many counts, or a class for expanded clones, and some rows have none.

-	TRBV5-1	TRBJ2-5	-	CASSPGTFSLQETQYF	TGCGCCAGCAGCCCCGGGACATTTAGTCTCCAAGAGACCCAGTACTTC
-	TRBV11-2	TRBJ1-5	-	CASSLERNQPQHF	TGTGCCAGCAGCTTAGAACGGAATCAGCCCCAGCATTTT
-	TRBV20-1	TRBJ2-5	-	CSPGGLETQYF	TGCAGTCCGGGGGGCCTGGAGACCCAGTACTTC
-	TRBV2	TRBJ2-7	-	CASSRSGAPRNYEQYF	TGTGCCAGCAGTCGATCAGGGGCGCCAAGGAACTACGAGCAGTACTTC
-	TRBV19	TRBJ1-1	TRBD1	CASSTQGATEAFF	TGTGCCAGTAGTACACAGGGGGCCACTGAAGCTTTCTTT
-	TRBV10-3	TRBJ2-7	-	CAIRGGTESSYEQYF	TGTGCCATCAGGGGCGGGACAGAGAGCTCCTACGAGCAGTACTTC
once	TRBV7-8	TRBJ1-5	TRBD1	CASSLGAGGIQPQHF	TGTGCCAGCAGCTTAGGGGCAGGGGGCATTCAGCCCCAGCATTTT
-	TRBV20-1	TRBJ1-1	-	CSASTANTEAFF	TGCAGTGCAAGTACAGCAAACACTGAAGCTTTCTTT
-	TRBV20-1	TRBJ2-5	-	CSASRGTQYF	TGCAGTGCTAGCCGGGGGACCCAGTACTTC
-	TRBV7-2	TRBJ2-2	TRBD2	CAMGGQFGTGELFF	TGTGCCATGGGAGGGCAGTTTGGCACCGGGGAGCTGTTTTTT
-	TRBV5-1	TRBJ1-1	-	CASSLLSPQNTEAFF	TGCGCCAGCAGCTTGCTGTCACCACAGAACACTGAAGCTTTCTTT
-	TRBV3-1/TRBV3-2	TRBJ1-2	TRBD1	CASSQDRDRLGYGYTF	TGTGCCAGCAGCCAAGATCGGGACAGGTTAGGCTATGGCTACACCTTC
-	TRBV19	TRBJ1-5	TRBD1	CASSIDLGQGRSNQPQHF	TGTGCCAGTAGTATAGATCTGGGACAGGGTAGAAGCAATCAGCCCCAGCATTTT
-	TRBV5-4	TRBJ2-3	TRBD2	CASSLAGGWTDTQYF	TGTGCCAGCAGCTTGGCGGGGGGGTGGACAGATACGCAGTATTTT
-	TRBV29-1	TRBJ1-4	-	CSATGLSNEKLFF	TGCAGTGCAACGGGACTGAGTAATGAAAAACTGTTTTTT
-	TRBV3-1/TRBV3-2	TRBJ2-4	-	CASSQVRRGLSHLAKNIQYF	TGTGCCAGCAGCCAAGTCCGGAGGGGCCTTTCCCACTTAGCCAAAAACATTCAGTACTTC
-	TRBV25-1	TRBJ1-3	-	CASSDRQGSSGNTIYF	TGTGCCAGCAGTGATCGTCAGGGGAGCTCTGGAAACACCATATATTTT
-	TRBV7-2	TRBJ1-2	-	CASSFAPPGSGGYTF	TGTGCCAGCAGCTTCGCCCCCCCGGGGTCGGGGGGCTACACCTTC
-	TRBV6-4	TRBJ1-5	-	CASSDTPTQPGVISNQPQHF	TGTGCCAGCAGTGACACACCAACACAACCAGGGGTTATTAGCAATCAGCCCCAGCATTTT
-	TRBV27	TRBJ1-5	TRBD1	CASRRQGGMDQPQHF	TGTGCCAGCAGGAGACAAGGGGGCATGGATCAGCCCCAGCATTTT
-	TRBV18	TRBJ2-3	-	CASSPGGGRRTQYF	TGTGCCAGCTCACCGGGGGGGGGCCGACGTACGCAGTATTTT
-	TRBV5-4	TRBJ2-3	-	CASSVKTGGPSTDTQYF	TGTGCCAGCAGCGTAAAGACCGGGGGGCCAAGCACAGATACGCAGTATTTT
few	TRBV10-2	TRBJ2-7	-	CASSQSGYEQYF	TGCGCCAGCAGCCAATCAGGGTACGAGCAGTACTTC
-	TRBV18	TRBJ1-3	TRBD1	CASSPGTGIGNTIYF	TGTGCCAGCTCACCAGGGACAGGGATTGGAAACACCATATATTTT
-	TRBV18	TRBJ1-4	TRBD1	CASSRGQVGRDEKLFF	TGTGCCAGCTCACGAGGACAGGTTGGGCGAGATGAAAAACTGTTTTTT
-	TRBV19	TRBJ2-5	TRBD1	CASSRGQGTETQYF	TGTGCCAGTAGTAGAGGACAGGGAACAGAGACCCAGTACTTC
-	TRBV19	TRBJ1-5	-	CASSIDLFGGGWDQPQHF	TGTGCCAGTAGTATAGATCTGTTCGGGGGAGGTTGGGATCAGCCCCAGCATTTT
many	TRBV6-5	TRBJ2-7	-	CASSYSAGETYEQYF	TGTGCCAGCAGTTACTCGGCAGGGGAGACCTACGAGCAGTACTTC
-	TRBV11-3	TRBJ2-7	-	CASSLVAGSKEQYF	TGTGCCAGCAGCTTAGTGGCAGGGTCGAAAGAGCAGTACTTC
few	TRBV18	TRBJ1-1	TRBD1	CASSPPAPGGSTEAFF	TGTGCCAGCTCACCACCGGCCCCAGGGGGCTCGACTGAAGCTTTCTTT
-	TRBV5-6	TRBJ1-2	TRBD1	CASSSRTGYGYTF	TGTGCCAGCAGCTCGCGGACAGGATATGGCTACACCTTC
-	TRBV6-2/TRBV6-3	TRBJ1-2	-	CASSSPGRGGGGYTF	TGTGCCAGCAGTTCCCCCGGCAGGGGCGGTGGTGGCTACACCTTC
-	TRBV7-9	TRBJ2-3	-	CASSRPLTSTDTQYF	TGTGCCAGCAGCCGTCCGCTCACTAGCACAGATACGCAGTATTTT
-	TRBV2	TRBJ1-5	-	CASSDRANQPQHF	TGTGCCAGCAGTGACAGGGCTAATCAGCCCCAGCATTTT
-	TRBV6-5	TRBJ2-7	-	CASSKIAFYEQYF	TGTGCCAGCAGTAAGATAGCTTTCTACGAGCAGTACTTC
-	TRBV7-3	TRBJ2-5	TRBD1	CASSPQTGGQETQYF	TGTGCCAGCAGCCCCCAGACAGGGGGACAAGAGACCCAGTACTTC
-	TRBV20-1	TRBJ2-7	-	CSASSGSNSYEQYF	TGCAGTGCCAGTTCGGGATCCAACTCCTACGAGCAGTACTTC
-	TRBV5-1	TRBJ1-6	-	CASSPSTGDYNSPLHF	TGCGCCAGCAGCCCATCGACAGGAGACTATAATTCACCCCTCCACTTT
-	TRBV5-1	TRBJ2-3	TRBD2	CASSLAIAGGSTDTQYF	TGCGCCAGCAGCTTGGCAATAGCGGGGGGAAGCACAGATACGCAGTATTTT
few	TRBV20-1	TRBJ1-1	-	CSAPRGTEAFF	TGCAGTGCTCCTCGGGGCACTGAAGCTTTCTTT
once	TRBV2	TRBJ2-5	-	CASSEALWGGETQYF	TGTGCCAGCAGTGAAGCGCTATGGGGAGGAGAGACCCAGTACTTC
-	TRBV30	TRBJ1-4	-	CAWAGQNEKLFF	TGTGCCTGGGCGGGACAAAATGAAAAACTGTTTTTT
-	TRBV7-9	TRBJ1-1	-	CASSLNQGSGEAFF	TGTGCCAGCAGCTTAAATCAGGGGAGTGGTGAAGCTTTCTTT
once	TRBV18	TRBJ1-2	-	CASSPAAGQPGGNYGYTF	TGTGCCAGCTCACCAGCAGCGGGGCAGCCGGGGGGGAATTATGGCTACACCTTC
many	TRBV6-2/TRBV6-3	TRBJ2-1	TRBD2	CASSYSRLAGGWGVYNEQFF	TGTGCCAGCAGTTACTCGAGGCTAGCGGGGGGCTGGGGGGTTTACAATGAGCAGTTCTTC
-	TRBV5-1	TRBJ1-4	-	CASRISGKANEKLFF	TGCGCCAGCAGAATAAGCGGGAAAGCTAATGAAAAACTGTTTTTT